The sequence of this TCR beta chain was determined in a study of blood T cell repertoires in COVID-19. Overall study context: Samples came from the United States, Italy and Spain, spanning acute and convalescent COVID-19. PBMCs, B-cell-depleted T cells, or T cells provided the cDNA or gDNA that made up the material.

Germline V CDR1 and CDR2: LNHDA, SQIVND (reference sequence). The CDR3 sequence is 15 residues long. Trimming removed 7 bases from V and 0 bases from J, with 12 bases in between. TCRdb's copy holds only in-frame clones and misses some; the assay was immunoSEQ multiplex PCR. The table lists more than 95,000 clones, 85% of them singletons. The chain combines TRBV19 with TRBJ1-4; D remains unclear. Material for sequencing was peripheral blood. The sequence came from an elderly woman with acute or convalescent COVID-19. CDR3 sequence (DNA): TGTGCCAGTACCCCCGCGGGCGCAACTAATGAAAAACTGTTTTTT. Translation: CASTPAGATNEKLFF.